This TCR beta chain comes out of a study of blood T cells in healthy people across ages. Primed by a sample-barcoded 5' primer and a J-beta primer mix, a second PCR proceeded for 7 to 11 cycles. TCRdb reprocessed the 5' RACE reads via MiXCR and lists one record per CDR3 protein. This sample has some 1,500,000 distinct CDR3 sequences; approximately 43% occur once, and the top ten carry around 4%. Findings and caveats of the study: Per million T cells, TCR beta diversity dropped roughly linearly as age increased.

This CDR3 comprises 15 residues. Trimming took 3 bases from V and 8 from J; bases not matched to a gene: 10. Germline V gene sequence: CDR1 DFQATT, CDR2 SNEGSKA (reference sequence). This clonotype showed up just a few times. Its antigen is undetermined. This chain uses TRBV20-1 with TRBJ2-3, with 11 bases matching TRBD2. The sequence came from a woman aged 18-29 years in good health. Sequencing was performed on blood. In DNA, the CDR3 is TGCAGTGCTAGCGGGATAGCGGGGGGGCCAAGTACGCAGTATTTT. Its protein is CSASGIAGGPSTQYF.